This T cell receptor beta chain was obtained from a study of CD8 T cells in ankylosing spondylitis. V was shortened by 2 bases and J by 0 bases, with 10 bases between the two germline ends. Germline lookup yields CDR1 LGHNA and CDR2 YSLEER. The CDR3 runs to 15 residues. Whole-study results and caveats: What appeared characteristic of ankylosing spondylitis blood was a TCR beta motif of eight highly homologous variants. The study looked at matched synovial fluid samples from ankylosing spondylitis patients. Disease-linked clones were reported to be significantly enriched there.

On this clonotype itself: The antigen remains undetermined.

In TCRdb, the 5' RACE reads were re-called with MiXCR into one record per CDR3 protein. The sample has 750,000 to 850,000 distinct CDR3 sequences; 10% to 15% are singletons. J is TRBJ1-1 and V is TRBV4-3; tentative D call: TRBD1 (6 bases). Specimen: blood, either unsorted or a sorted T cell fraction (not recorded which). This TCR was recovered from a male donor with ankylosing spondylitis. The CDR3 region has the DNA TGCGCCAGCAGCCAACCGGGACAAATGAACACTGAAGCTTTCTTT. It translates to CASSQPGQMNTEAFF.